The T cell receptor beta chain under discussion was sequenced for a study of prognosis after radiotherapy for stage I lung cancer (TCRdb year 2021). About the investigation overall: Over 15 stage I NSCLC patients were enrolled in Nanjing, China, between early 2018 and January 2019. Peripheral blood TCR beta repertoires were profiled in stage I NSCLC patients before and after stereotactic body radiotherapy, and the repertoires were related to distant failure. SBRT was not combined with any concurrent therapy in any patient. After SBRT, distant metastases developed in four of the 19 patients at a median of 7 months, while the remaining 15 patients had no significant progression. The cohort included approximately 13 men and five to seven women, with a median age of approximately 74 years and a range of about 50 to 84 years. Among the enrolled patients, about 13 had newly diagnosed primary stage I lung tumors, while about five had oligometastatic NSCLC following surgical resection of the primary tumor. All patients were regarded as medically inoperable, because of comorbidities in 11 to 12 patients and refusal of surgery in several patients. The study sequenced approximately 40 blood samples from 19 patients, one before and one after SBRT per patient. On tumor histology, fewer than 15 patients had adenocarcinoma and roughly 7 had squamous cell carcinoma. Using image-guided IMRT or VMAT, SBRT was delivered in 3 to 5 fractions at a biologically effective dose of at least 100 Gy. What the study reported, not specific to this receptor: Unique TCR clone counts fell after SBRT (median 10,088 before versus 6,500 to 7,500 after; Wilcoxon paired P=0.011). The small cohort and short follow-up limited the study, so independent validation of the findings is needed. None of the reported P values were adjusted for multiple comparisons. Post-SBRT Shannon entropy and its change from baseline were lower in patients who developed distant metastases; baseline Shannon entropy was not associated with metastases. Tumor specificity of expanded TCR clones was not determined. TRBV and TRBJ usage frequencies reportedly varied with metastasis status, involving two V genes at baseline and about 10 V and two J genes after SBRT.

All patients had node-negative disease on CT and PET/CT, and none had a history of other malignancies or had previously received chemotherapy or radiotherapy. At each of two time points, around 6.1 milliliters of peripheral venous blood were collected into EDTA tubes. PBMCs were isolated by Ficoll-Paque Plus density-gradient centrifugation. Right after collection, samples were placed at -80 degrees C and kept there until analysis. V was cut back by 3 bases and J by 10 bases, leaving a gap of 19 bases between them. The CDR3 goes from the cysteine to the phenylalanine over 15 residues. The CDR3 DNA has 45 bases and is translated from base 1. A note on this clonotype: It lacks a known antigen. Base qualities were left out, and no much larger clone turns up one base away.

Two rounds of multiplex PCR on genomic DNA were used to amplify the TCR beta CDR3 region. In the first round of PCR, primers specific to each TRBV and TRBJ gene were used, and the primer sequences are filed in Chinese patent CN105087789A. The second PCR round used universal primers. The Roche High Pure PCR Template Preparation Kit was used to extract genomic DNA from frozen PBMCs. Paired-end sequencing with 151 bp reads was performed on the libraries using an Illumina HiSeq 3000. In the source study's methods: CutAdapt was used to remove raw reads lacking the multiplex PCR primer sequences. PEAR was used to merge high-quality paired reads into contigs. By aligning each contig to reference sequences, MiXCR assigned the TRB V, D and J gene segments to that contig. To remove sequencing errors, CDR3 sequences were clustered according to base quality and sequence similarity. Shannon entropy normalized by the natural log of productive TCR sequence number was used as the measure of diversity. Clonality was defined as one minus Shannon entropy divided by the natural log of the number of unique clonotypes. Progression-free survival cut-offs for repertoire metrics were chosen using the Youden index of ROC curves, with analyses run in R 3.5.3. Clones were called with MiXCR by TCRdb after fastp trimmed the public reads at Q25, and only in-frame beta chains were retained. Entries are consolidated by CDR3 protein sequence, retaining the most common genes and DNA. TCRdb, not the original authors, processed these V and J calls. Across this sample there are some 60,000 distinct CDR3 sequences, with around 27% seen only once. The ten largest account for 7.5% of the sample.

The chain employs TRBV12-3 or TRBV12-4 and TRBJ1-5, with the identity of the D gene unclear. The material sequenced was PBMCs, taken before or after stereotactic body radiation therapy (not recorded which). The sequence was obtained from a donor over 45 with non-small cell lung cancer. The CDR3 amino acid sequence is: CASSFMSVGKHPQHF. The sequence in DNA is TGTGCCAGCAGTTTTATGTCAGTGGGTAAACATCCCCAGCATTTT.